This T cell receptor (beta chain) originates from a study of blood T cell repertoires in COVID-19. Study overall: Sources were T cells, B-cell-depleted T cells, or PBMCs; the material itself was cDNA or gDNA.

This clone was found once. This CDR3 comprises 14 residues. The germline V gene has CDR1 KGHSH and CDR2 LQKENI. Losses at the gene ends were 10 bases for V and 5 bases for J; bases not matched to a gene: 14. TCRdb keeps only in-frame clones here, not all; method: immunoSEQ multiplex PCR. The repertoire includes about 220,000 clones, almost 90% of them detected once, and roughly 15% sits in the top ten. This sequence originates from a woman aged 50 to 60 with acute COVID-19. Sequencing was done on a sample of PBMCs or T cells enriched from blood (not recorded which). This sequence joins TRBV18 and TRBJ2-7; the match to TRBD2 covers 7 bases. CDR3 sequence: CATTLTAGVDEQYF. The CDR3 region has the DNA TGTGCCACCACACTAACGGCGGGAGTGGACGAGCAGTACTTC.